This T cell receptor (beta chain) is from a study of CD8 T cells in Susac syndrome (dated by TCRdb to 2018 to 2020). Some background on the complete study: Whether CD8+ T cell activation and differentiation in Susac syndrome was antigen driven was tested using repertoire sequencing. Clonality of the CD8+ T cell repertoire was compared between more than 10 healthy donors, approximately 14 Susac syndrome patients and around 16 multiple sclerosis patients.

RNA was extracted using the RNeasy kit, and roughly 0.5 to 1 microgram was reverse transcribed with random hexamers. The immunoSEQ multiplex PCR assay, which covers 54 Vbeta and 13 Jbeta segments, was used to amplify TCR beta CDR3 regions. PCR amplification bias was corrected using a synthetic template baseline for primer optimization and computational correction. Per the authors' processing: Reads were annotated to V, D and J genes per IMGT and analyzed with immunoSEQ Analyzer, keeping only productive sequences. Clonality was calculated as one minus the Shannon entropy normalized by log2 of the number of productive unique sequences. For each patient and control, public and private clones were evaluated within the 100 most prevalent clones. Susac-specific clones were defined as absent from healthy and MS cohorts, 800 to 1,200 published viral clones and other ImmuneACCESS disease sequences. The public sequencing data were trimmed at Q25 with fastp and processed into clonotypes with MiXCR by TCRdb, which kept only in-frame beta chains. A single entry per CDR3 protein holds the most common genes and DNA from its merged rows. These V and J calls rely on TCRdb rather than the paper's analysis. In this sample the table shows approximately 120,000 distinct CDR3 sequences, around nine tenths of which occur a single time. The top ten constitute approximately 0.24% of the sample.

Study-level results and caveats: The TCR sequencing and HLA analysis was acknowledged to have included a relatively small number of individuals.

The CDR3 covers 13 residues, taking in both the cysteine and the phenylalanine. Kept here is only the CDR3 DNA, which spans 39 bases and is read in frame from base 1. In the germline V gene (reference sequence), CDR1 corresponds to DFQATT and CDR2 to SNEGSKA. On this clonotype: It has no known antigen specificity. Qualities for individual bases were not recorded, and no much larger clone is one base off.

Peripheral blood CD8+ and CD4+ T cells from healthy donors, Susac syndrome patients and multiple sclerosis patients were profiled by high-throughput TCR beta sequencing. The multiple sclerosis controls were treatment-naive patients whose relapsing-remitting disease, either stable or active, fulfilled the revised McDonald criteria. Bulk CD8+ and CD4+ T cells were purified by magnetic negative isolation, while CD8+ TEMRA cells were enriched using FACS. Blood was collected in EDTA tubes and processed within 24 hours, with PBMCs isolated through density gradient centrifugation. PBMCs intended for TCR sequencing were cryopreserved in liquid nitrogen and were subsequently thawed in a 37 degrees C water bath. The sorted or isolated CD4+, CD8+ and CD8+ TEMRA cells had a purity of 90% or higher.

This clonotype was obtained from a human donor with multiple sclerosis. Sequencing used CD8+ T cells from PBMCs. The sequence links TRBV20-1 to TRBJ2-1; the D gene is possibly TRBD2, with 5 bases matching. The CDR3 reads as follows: CSPTGSWDNEQFF. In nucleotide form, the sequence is TGCAGCCCCACGGGGTCCTGGGACAATGAGCAGTTCTTC.